This T cell receptor beta chain was profiled in a study of cytomegalovirus exposure and HLA in healthy donors. This clone was seen only a few times. Its target is not known. Primers: 60 Vbeta forward and 13 Jbeta reverse. Assay: immunoSEQ multiplex PCR; the TCRdb copy retains only in-frame clones and omits some. The table includes 100,000 or so clones, about 12% detected once. Germline V lookup: CDR1 SGDLS, CDR2 YYNGEE. The CDR3 extends over 16 amino acids. V lost 6 bases to trimming and J lost 0 bases, with 15 bases between them. Study-level results: Per published accounts, TCR beta sequences correctly predicted the HLA-A and HLA-B alleles of most subjects.

The chain carries TRBV9 and TRBJ2-2, with a weak D call TRBD2 (6 bases). Sequenced: PBMCs. The source is a man in his forties in good health and CMV-seropositive. The chain's CDR3 is CASMGDRGSNTGELFF. The DNA for the CDR3 is TGTGCCAGCATGGGGGACCGGGGGTCGAACACCGGGGAGCTGTTTTTT.